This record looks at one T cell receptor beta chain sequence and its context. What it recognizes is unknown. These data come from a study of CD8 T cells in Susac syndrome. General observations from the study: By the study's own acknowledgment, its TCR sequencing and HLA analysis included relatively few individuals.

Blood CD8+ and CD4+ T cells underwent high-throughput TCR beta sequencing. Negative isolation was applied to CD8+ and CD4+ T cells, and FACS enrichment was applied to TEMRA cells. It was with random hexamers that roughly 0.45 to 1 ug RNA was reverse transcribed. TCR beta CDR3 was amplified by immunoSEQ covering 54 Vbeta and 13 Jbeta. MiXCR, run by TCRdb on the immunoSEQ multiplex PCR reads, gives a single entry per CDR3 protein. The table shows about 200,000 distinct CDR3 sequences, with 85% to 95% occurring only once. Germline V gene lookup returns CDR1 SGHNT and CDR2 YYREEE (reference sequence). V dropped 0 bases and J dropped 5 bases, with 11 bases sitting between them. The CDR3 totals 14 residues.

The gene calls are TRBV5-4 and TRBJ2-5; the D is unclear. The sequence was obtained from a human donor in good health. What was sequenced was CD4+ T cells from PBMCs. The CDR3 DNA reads TGTGCCAGCAGCTTGGGACGAGCCTCGGAGACCCAGTACTTC. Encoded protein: CASSLGRASETQYF.